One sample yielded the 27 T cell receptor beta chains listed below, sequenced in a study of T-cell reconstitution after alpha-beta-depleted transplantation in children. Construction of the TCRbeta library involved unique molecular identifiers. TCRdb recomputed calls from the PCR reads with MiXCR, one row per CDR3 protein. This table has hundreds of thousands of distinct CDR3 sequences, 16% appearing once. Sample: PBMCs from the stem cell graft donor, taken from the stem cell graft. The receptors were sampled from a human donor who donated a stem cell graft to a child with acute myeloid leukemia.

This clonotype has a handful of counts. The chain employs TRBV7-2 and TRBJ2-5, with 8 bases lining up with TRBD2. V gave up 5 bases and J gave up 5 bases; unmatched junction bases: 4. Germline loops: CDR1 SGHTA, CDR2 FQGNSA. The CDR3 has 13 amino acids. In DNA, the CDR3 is TGTGCCAGCAGCATCCCGGGGGGGGAGACCCAGTACTTC. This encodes CASSIPGGETQYF.

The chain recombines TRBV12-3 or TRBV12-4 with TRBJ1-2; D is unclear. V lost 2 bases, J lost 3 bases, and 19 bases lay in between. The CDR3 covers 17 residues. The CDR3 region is CASSLRGTPSVDYGYTF. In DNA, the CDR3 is TGTGCCAGCAGTTTACGGGGTACCCCCTCTGTTGACTATGGCTACACCTTC.

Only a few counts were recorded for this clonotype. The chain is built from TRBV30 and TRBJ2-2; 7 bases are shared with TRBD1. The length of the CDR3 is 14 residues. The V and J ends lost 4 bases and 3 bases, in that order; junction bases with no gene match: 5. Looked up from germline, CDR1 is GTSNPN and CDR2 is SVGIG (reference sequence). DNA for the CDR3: TGTGCCTGGATGGGACAGCAATACACCGGGGAGCTGTTTTTT. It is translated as CAWMGQQYTGELFF.

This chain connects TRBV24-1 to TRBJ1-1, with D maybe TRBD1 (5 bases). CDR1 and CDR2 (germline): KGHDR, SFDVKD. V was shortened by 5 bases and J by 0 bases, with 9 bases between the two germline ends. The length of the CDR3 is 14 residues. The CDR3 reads CATSGRGMNTEAFF. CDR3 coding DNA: TGTGCCACCAGTGGGCGGGGGATGAACACTGAAGCTTTCTTT.

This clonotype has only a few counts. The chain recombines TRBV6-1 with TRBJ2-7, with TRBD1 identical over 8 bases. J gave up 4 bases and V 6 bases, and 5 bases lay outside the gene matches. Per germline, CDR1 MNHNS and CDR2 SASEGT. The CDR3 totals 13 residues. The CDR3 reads CASRRTGSYEQYV. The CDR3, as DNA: TGTGCCAGCAGACGGACAGGGTCGTACGAGCAGTACGTC.

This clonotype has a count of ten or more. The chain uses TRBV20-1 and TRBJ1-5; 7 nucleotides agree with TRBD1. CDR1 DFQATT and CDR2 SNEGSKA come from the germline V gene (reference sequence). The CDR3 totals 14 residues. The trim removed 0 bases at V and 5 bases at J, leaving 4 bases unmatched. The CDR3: CSAREKGAHQPQHF. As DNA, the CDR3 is TGCAGTGCTAGAGAGAAGGGGGCCCATCAGCCCCAGCATTTT.

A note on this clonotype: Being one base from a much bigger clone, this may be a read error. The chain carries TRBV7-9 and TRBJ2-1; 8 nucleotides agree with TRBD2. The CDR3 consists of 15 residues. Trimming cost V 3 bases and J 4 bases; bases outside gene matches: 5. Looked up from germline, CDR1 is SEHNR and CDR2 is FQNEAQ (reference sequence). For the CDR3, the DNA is TGTGCCAGCAGCTTGAGAGCGGGGGATTACAATGAGCAGTTCTTC. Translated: CASSLRAGDYNEQFF.

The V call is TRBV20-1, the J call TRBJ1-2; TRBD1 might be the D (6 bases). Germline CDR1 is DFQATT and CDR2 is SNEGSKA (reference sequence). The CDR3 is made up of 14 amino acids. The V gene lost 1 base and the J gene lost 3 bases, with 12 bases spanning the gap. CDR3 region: CSARAGGRDYGYTF. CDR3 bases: TGCAGTGCTAGAGCTGGGGGGCGCGACTATGGCTACACCTTC.

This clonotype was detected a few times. In nucleotides, the CDR3 is TGTGCCAGCAGCCACGGGGATGGGGTGATCTATGGCTACACCTTC. Its translation: CASSHGDGVIYGYTF. The chain recombines TRBV7-9 with TRBJ1-2, with D hard to call. Trimming cost V 5 bases and J 4 bases, with 17 bases left between them. The length of the CDR3 is 15 residues. Germline V lookup: CDR1 SEHNR, CDR2 FQNEAQ (reference sequence).

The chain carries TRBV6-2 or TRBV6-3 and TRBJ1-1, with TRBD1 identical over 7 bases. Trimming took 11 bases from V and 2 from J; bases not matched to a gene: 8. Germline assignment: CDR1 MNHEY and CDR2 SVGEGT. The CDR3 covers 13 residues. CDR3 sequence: CASAGTVNTEAFF. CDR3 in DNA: TGTGCCTCCGCCGGGACAGTTAACACTGAAGCTTTCTTT.

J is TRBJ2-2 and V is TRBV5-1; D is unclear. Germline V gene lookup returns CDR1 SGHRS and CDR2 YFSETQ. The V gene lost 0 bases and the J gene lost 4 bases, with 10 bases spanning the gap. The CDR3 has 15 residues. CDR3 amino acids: CASSLGQPFTGELFF. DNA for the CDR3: TGCGCCAGCAGCTTGGGGCAGCCTTTCACCGGGGAGCTGTTTTTT.

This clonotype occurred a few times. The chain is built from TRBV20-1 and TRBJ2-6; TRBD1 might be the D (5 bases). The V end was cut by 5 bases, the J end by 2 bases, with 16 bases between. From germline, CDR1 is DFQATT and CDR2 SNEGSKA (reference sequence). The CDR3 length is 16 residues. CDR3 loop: CSASIRERAGANVLTF. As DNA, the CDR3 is TGCAGTGCTTCAATCAGGGAAAGGGCTGGGGCCAACGTCCTGACTTTC.

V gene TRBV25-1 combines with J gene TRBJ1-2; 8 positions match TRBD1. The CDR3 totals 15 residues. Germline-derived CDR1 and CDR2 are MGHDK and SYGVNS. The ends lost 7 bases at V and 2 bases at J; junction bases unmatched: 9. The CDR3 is CASTGTGGFNYGYTF. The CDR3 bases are TGTGCCAGCACCGGGACAGGTGGATTCAACTATGGCTACACCTTC.

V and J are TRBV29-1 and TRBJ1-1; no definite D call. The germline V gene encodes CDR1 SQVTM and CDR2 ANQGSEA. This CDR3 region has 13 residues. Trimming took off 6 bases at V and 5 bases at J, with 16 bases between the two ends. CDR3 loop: CSVQAQLGTEAFF. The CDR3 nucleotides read TGCAGCGTCCAGGCCCAGTTGGGAACTGAAGCTTTCTTT.

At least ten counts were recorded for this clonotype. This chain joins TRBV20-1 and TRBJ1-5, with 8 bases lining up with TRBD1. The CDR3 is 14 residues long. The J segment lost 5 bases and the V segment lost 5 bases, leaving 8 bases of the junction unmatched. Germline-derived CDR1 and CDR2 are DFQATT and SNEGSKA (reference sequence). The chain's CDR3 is CSARYRGNDQPQHF. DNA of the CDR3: TGCAGTGCTCGATACAGGGGGAACGATCAGCCCCAGCATTTT.

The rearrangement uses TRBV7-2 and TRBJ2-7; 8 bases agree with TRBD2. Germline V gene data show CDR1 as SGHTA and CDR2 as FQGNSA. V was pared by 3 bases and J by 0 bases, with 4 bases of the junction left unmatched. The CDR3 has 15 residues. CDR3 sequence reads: CASSFSGESSYEQYF. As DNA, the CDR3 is TGTGCCAGCAGCTTTAGCGGGGAAAGCTCCTACGAGCAGTACTTC. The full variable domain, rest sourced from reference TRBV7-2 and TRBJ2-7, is GAGVSQSPSNKVTEKGKDVELRCDPISGHTALYWYRQSLGQGLEFLIYFQGNSAPDKSGLPSDRFSAERTGGSVSTLTIQRTQQEDSAVYLCASSFSGESSYEQYFGPGTRLTVT.

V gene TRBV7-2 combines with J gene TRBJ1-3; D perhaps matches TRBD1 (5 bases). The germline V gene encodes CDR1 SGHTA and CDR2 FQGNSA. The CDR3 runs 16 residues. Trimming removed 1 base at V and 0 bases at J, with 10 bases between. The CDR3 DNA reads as TGTGCCAGCAGCTTAGGGGGCAGCTACTCTGGAAACACCATATATTTT. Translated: CASSLGGSYSGNTIYF.

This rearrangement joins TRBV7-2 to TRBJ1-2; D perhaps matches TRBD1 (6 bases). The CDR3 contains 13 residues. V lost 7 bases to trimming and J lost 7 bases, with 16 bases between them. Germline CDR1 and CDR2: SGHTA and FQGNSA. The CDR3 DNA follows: TGTGCCAGCACAATTAGGGGGTCCTCTGGCTACACCTTC. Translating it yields CASTIRGSSGYTF.

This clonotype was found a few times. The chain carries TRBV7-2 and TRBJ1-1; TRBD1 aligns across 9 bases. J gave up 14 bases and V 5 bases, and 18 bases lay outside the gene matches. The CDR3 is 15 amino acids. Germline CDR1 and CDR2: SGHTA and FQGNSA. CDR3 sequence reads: CASSAFTQPGQGMFF. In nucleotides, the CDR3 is TGTGCCAGCAGCGCCTTTACCCAACCGGGACAGGGTATGTTCTTT.

In DNA form, the CDR3 reads TGTGCCAGCACCCCTCCGACGAGCACAGATACGCAGTATTTT. This translates into CASTPPTSTDTQYF. V is TRBV28 and J is TRBJ2-3; D not certain. The CDR3 contains 14 residues. The V gene lost 7 bases and the J gene lost 0 bases, with 11 bases spanning the gap. CDR1 is MDHEN, CDR2 SYDVKM, per germline.

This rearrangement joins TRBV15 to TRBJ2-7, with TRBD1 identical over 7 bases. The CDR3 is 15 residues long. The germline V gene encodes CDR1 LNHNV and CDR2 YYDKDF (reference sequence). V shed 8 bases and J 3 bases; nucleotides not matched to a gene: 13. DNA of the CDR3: TGTGCCACCTCCTTCTCAGGGGGTCCCCTCTACGAGCAGTACGTC. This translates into CATSFSGGPLYEQYV.

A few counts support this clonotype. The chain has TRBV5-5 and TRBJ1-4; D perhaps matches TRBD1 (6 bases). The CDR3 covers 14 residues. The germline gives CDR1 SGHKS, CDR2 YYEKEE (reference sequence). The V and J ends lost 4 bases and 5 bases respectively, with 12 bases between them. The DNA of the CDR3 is TGTGCCAGCAGCCTACGGGGGCAGAATGAAAAACTGTTTTTT. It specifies CASSLRGQNEKLFF.

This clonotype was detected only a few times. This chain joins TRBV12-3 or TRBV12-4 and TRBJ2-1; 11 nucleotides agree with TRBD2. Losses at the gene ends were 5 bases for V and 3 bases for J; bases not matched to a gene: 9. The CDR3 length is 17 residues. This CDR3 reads CASSPLAGGPLYNEQFF. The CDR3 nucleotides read TGTGCCAGCAGTCCCTTAGCGGGGGGGCCCCTCTACAATGAGCAGTTCTTC.

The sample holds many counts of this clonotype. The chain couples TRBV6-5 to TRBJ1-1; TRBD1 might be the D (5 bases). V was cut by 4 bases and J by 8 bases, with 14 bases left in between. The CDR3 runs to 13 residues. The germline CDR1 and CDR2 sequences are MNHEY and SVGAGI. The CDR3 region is CASSLPPGLEAFF. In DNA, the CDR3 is TGTGCCAGCAGTTTGCCACCGGGACTGGAAGCTTTCTTT.

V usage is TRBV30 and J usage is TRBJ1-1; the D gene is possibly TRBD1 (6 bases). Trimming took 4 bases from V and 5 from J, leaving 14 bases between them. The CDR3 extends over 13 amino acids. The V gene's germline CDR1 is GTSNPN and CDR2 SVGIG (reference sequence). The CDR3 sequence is CAWKGDGRTEAFF. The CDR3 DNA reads TGTGCCTGGAAGGGGGACGGGAGGACTGAAGCTTTCTTT.

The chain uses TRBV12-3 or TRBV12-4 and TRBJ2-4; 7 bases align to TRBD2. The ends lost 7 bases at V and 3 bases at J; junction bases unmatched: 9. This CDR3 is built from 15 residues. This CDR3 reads CASNSKRGSKNIQYF. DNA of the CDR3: TGTGCCAGCAATTCGAAGCGGGGAAGCAAAAACATTCAGTACTTC.

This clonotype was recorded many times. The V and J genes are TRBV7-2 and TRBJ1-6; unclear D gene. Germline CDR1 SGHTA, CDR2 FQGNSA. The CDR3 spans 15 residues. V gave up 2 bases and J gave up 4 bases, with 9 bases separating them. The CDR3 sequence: CASSLIDGYNSPLHF. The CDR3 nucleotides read TGTGCCAGCAGCTTAATCGACGGATATAATTCACCCCTCCACTTT.